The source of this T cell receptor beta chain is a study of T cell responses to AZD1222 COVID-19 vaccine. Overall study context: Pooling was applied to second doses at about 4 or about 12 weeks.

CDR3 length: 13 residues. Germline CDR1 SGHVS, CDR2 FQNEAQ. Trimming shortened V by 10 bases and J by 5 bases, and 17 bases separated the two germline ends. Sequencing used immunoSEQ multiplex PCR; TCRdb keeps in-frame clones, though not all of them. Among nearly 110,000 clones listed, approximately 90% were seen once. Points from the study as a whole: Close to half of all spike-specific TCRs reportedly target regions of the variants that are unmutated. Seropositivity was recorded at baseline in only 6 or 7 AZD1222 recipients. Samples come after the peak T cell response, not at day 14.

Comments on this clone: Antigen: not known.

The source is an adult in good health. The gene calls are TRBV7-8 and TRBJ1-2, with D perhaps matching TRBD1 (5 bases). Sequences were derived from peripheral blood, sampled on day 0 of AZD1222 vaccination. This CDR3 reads CATITGEGYGYTF. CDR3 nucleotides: TGTGCCACTATTACGGGGGAGGGTTATGGCTACACCTTC.